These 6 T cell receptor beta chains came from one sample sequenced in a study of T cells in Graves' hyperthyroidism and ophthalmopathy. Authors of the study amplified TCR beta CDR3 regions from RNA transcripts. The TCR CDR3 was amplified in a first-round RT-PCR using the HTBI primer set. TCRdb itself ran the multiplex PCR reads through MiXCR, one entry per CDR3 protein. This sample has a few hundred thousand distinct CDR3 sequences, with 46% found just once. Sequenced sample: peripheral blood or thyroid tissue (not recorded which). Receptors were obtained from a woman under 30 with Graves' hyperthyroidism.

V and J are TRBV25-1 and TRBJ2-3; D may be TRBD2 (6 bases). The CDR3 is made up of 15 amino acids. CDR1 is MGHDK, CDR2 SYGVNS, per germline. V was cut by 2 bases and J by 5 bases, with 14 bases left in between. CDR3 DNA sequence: TGTGCCAGCAGTGAAACGGAGTCTAGCGTAGATACGCAGTATTTT. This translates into CASSETESSVDTQYF.

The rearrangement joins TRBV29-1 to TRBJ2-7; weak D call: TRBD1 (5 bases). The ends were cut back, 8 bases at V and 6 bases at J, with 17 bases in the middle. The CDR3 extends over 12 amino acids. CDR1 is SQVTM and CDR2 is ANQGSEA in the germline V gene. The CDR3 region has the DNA TGCAGCCAAGGGGTTATAAGGTCCGAGCAGTACTTC. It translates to CSQGVIRSEQYF.

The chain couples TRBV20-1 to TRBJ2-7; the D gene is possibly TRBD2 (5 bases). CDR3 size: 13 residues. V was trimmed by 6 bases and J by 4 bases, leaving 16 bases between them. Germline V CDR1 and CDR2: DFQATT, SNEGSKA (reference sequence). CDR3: CSAAADFTYEQYF. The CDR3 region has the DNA TGCAGTGCCGCGGCGGACTTTACTTACGAGCAGTACTTC.

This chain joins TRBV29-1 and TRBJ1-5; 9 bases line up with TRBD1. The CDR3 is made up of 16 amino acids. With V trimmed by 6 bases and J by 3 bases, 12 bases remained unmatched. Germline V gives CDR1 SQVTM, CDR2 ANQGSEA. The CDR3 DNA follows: TGCAGCGTCACGTCCCGGGACAGGGCGGACAATCAGCCCCAGCATTTT. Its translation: CSVTSRDRADNQPQHF.

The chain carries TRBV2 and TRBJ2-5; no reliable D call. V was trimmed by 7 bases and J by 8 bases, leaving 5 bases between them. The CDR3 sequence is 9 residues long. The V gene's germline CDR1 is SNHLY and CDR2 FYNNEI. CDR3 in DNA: TGTGCCAGCATCCTTACCCAGTACTTC. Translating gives CASILTQYF.

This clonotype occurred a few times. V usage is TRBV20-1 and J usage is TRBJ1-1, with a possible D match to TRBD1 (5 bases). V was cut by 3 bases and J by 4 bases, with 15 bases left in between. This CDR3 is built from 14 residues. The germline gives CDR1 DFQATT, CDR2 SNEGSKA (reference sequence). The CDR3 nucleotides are TGCAGTGCTAGCGCGGACAAGGGTATCACTGAAGCTTTCTTT. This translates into CSASADKGITEAFF.